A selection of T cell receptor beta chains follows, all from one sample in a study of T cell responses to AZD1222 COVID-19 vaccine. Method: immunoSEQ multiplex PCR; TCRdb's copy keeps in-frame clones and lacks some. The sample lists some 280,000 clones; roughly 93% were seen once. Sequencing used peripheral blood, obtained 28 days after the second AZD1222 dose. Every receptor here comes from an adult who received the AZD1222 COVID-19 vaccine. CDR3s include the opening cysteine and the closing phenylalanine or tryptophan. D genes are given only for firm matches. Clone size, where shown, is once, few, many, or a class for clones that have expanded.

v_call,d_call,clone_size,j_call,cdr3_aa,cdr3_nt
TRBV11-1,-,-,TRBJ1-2,CASSLGAGSYGYTF,TGTGCCAGCAGCTTAGGGGCAGGGAGCTATGGCTACACCTTC
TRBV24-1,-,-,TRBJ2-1,CATSDSTGSSYNEQFF,TGTGCCACCAGTGATTCCACAGGGAGTTCCTACAATGAGCAGTTCTTC
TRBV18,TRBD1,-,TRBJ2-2,CASSQDRVVGELFF,TGTGCCAGCTCGCAGGACAGGGTGGTCGGGGAGCTGTTTTTT
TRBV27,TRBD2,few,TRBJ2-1,CASSLTSGTGNEQFF,TGTGCCAGCAGTCTGACTAGCGGGACTGGCAATGAGCAGTTCTTC
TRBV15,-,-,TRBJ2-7,CATSPRGAPYEQYF,TGTGCCACCAGCCCCAGGGGTGCTCCCTACGAGCAGTACTTC
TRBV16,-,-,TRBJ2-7,CASSQRGATYEQYF,TGTGCCAGCAGCCAAAGAGGGGCTACCTACGAGCAGTACTTC
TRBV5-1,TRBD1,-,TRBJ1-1,CASSSRTGAGGTEAFF,TGCGCCAGCAGCAGCAGGACAGGGGCGGGGGGCACTGAAGCTTTCTTT
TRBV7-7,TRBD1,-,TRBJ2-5,CASSLGPAGQAGETQYF,TGTGCCAGCAGCTTAGGGCCCGCCGGACAGGCTGGGGAGACCCAGTACTTC
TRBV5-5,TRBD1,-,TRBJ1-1,CASSSTRQGGTEAFF,TGTGCCAGCAGCTCTACTCGACAGGGGGGGACTGAAGCTTTCTTT
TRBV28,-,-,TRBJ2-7,CASSRRKYEQYF,TGTGCCAGCAGCCGGCGCAAGTACGAGCAGTACTTC
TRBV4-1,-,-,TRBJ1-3,CASSQDPGGNTIYF,TGCGCCAGCAGCCAAGATCCCGGAGGAAACACCATATATTTT
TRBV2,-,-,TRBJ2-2,CASSAPPGGGTGELFF,TGTGCCAGCAGCGCCCCCCCAGGGGGGGGTACCGGGGAGCTGTTTTTT
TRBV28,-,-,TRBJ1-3,CASSLRVASGNTIYF,TGTGCCAGCAGTTTGCGGGTCGCCTCTGGAAACACCATATATTTT
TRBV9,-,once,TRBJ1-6,CASSVGSGGSVDSPLHF,TGTGCCAGCAGCGTAGGATCTGGGGGTTCAGTAGATTCACCCCTCCACTTT
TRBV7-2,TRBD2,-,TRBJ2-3,CASSPRTSGYTDTQYF,TGTGCCAGCAGCCCTCGGACTAGCGGGTACACAGATACGCAGTATTTT
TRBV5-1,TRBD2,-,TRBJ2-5,CASSTEGLGLKTQYF,TGCGCCAGCAGCACCGAGGGACTAGGGTTGAAGACCCAGTACTTC
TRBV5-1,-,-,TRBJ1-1,CASSLALGLNTEAFF,TGCGCCAGCAGCTTGGCTCTAGGGTTGAACACTGAAGCTTTCTTT
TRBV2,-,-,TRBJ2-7,CASSGGSLSYEQYF,TGTGCCAGCAGTGGTGGCAGCCTTTCCTACGAGCAGTACTTC
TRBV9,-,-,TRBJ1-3,CASSADSALSGNTIYF,TGTGCCAGCAGCGCCGACAGTGCGCTCTCTGGAAACACCATATATTTT
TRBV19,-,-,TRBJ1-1,CARRSHPDTEAFF,TGTGCCAGAAGATCTCATCCGGACACTGAAGCTTTCTTT
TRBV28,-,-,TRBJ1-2,CASSFYNYGYTF,TGTGCCAGCAGTTTTTACAACTATGGCTACACCTTC
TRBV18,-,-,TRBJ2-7,CASSPNPDSSYEQYF,TGTGCCAGCTCACCCAACCCAGACAGCTCCTACGAGCAGTACTTC
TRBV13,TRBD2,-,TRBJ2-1,CASSSGGSSYNEQFF,TGTGCCAGCAGCTCCGGGGGGAGCTCCTACAATGAGCAGTTCTTC
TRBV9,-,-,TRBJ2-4,CASSAVGGIQYF,TGTGCCAGCAGCGCCGTGGGGGGCATTCAGTACTTC
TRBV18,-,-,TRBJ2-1,CASSPLRGEQFF,TGTGCCAGCTCACCGCTACGAGGCGAGCAGTTCTTC
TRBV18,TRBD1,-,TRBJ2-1,CASSGLGQGLYNEQFF,TGTGCCAGCTCAGGTCTGGGACAGGGCCTCTACAATGAGCAGTTCTTC
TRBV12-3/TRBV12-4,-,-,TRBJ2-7,CASSFRLAYEQYF,TGTGCCAGCAGTTTTCGGCTCGCCTACGAGCAGTACTTC
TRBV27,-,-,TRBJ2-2,CASSRLRVRVTGELFF,TGTGCCAGCAGTCGCCTAAGGGTGAGGGTCACCGGGGAGCTGTTTTTT
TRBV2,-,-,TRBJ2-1,CASSEAVGAEQFF,TGTGCCAGCAGTGAGGCAGTGGGGGCTGAGCAGTTCTTC
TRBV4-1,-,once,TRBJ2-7,CASSQQTRGEYEQYF,TGCGCCAGCAGCCAACAGACCCGGGGCGAGTACGAGCAGTACTTC
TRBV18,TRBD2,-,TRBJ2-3,CASSLAGGPDTQYF,TGTGCCAGCTCTTTAGCGGGGGGCCCCGATACGCAGTATTTT
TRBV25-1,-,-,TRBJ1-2,CASRDANYGYTF,TGTGCCAGCAGGGACGCGAACTATGGCTACACCTTC
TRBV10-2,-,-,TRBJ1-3,CASSEGAGNTIYF,TGCGCCAGCAGTGAGGGGGCTGGAAACACCATATATTTT
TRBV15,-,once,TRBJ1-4,CATSRVGKGGEKLFF,TGTGCCACCAGCAGAGTGGGGAAGGGAGGCGAAAAACTGTTTTTT
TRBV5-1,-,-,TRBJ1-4,CASSLVTGHNEKLFF,TGCGCCAGCAGCTTGGTGACAGGCCACAATGAAAAACTGTTTTTT
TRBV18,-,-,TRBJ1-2,CASSPTSGEYHINISNYGYTF,TGTGCCAGCTCACCAACCAGCGGAGAATACCACATAAATATCTCTAACTATGGCTACACCTTC
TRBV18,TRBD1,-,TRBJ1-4,CASSPRGGHEKLFF,TGTGCCAGCTCACCTCGAGGGGGCCATGAAAAACTGTTTTTT
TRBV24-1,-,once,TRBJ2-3,CATSEPGRFTDTQYF,TGTGCCACCAGTGAGCCGGGACGGTTCACAGATACGCAGTATTTT
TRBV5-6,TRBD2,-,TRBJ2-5,CASSGAGAGETQYF,TGTGCCAGCAGCGGAGCGGGAGCAGGCGAGACCCAGTACTTC
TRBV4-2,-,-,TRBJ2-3,CASSQDGLRTDTQYF,TGTGCCAGCAGCCAAGACGGCCTCCGCACAGATACGCAGTATTTT
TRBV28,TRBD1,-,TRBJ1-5,CASSRQGSGQPQHF,TGTGCCAGCAGTAGACAGGGGAGCGGCCAGCCCCAGCATTTT
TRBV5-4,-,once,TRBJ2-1,CASSLGPSAAYNEQFF,TGTGCCAGCAGCTTGGGCCCATCGGCTGCCTACAATGAGCAGTTCTTC
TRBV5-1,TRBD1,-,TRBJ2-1,CASSHGTATGNEQFF,TGCGCCAGCAGCCATGGGACAGCTACAGGGAATGAGCAGTTCTTC
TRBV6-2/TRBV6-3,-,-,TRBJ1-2,CASSHRGNYGYTF,TGTGCCAGCAGCCACCGGGGGAACTATGGCTACACCTTC
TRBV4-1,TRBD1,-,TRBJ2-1,CASNPRQEGASYNEQFF,TGCGCCAGCAACCCCAGGCAAGAGGGGGCCTCCTACAATGAGCAGTTCTTC
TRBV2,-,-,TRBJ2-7,CASILGGQESSYEQYF,-
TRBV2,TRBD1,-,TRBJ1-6,CASSYDRAYSPLHF,TGTGCCAGCAGTTACGACAGGGCATATTCACCCCTCCACTTT
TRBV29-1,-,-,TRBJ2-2,CSVESPGANTGELFF,TGCAGCGTTGAGAGTCCAGGGGCGAACACCGGGGAGCTGTTTTTT
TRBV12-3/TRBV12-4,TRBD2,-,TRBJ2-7,CASSFSGAQRYF,TGTGCCAGCAGTTTTAGCGGGGCTCAAAGGTACTTC
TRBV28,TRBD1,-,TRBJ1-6,CASSRLGQGLRAPLHF,TGTGCCAGCAGCCGTCTGGGACAGGGCCTGAGGGCACCCCTCCACTTT
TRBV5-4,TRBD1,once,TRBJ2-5,CASSYAGQGPGKTQYF,TGTGCCAGCAGTTATGCGGGACAGGGGCCGGGAAAGACCCAGTACTTC
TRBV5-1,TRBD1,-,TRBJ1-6,CASSPDRATSPLHF,TGCGCCAGCAGCCCGGACAGGGCAACTTCACCCCTCCACTTT
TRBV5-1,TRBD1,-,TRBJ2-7,CASSRTGTGNDEQYF,TGCGCCAGCAGCCGTACCGGGACAGGGAACGACGAGCAGTACTTC
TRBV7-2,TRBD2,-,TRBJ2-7,CASSVAGGVYEQYF,TGTGCCAGCAGCGTAGCGGGAGGGGTGTACGAGCAGTACTTC